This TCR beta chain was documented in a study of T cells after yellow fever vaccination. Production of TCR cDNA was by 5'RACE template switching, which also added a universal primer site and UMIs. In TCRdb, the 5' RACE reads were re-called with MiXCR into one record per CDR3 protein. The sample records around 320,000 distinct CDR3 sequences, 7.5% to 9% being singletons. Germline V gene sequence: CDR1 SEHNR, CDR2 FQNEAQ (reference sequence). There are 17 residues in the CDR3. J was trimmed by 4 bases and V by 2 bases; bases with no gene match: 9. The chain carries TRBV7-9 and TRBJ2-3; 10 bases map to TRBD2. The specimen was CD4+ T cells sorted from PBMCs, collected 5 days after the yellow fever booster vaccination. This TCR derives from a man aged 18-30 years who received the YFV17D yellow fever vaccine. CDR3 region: CASSLRGSGGAPDTQYF. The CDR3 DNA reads TGTGCCAGCAGCTTACGAGGGAGCGGGGGGGCACCAGATACGCAGTATTTT.